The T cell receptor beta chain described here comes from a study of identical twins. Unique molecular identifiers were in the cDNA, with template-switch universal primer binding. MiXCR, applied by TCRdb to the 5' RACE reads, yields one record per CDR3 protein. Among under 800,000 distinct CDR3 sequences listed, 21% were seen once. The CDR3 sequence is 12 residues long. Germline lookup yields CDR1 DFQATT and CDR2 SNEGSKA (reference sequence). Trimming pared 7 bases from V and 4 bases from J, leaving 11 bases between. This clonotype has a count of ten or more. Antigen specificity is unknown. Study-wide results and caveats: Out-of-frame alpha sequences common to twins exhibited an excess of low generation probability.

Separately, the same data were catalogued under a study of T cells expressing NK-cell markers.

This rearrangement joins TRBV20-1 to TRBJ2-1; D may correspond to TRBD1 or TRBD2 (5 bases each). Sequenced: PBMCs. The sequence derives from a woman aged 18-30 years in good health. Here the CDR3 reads CSGYEGYNEQFF. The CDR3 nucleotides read TGCAGTGGTTACGAGGGGTACAATGAGCAGTTCTTC.